This is a list of T cell receptor beta chains from one sample in a study of T cells in Graves' hyperthyroidism and ophthalmopathy. TCRdb reprocessed the multiplex PCR reads via MiXCR and lists one record per CDR3 protein. This table has hundreds of thousands of distinct CDR3 sequences, just over 45% appearing once. The specimen was peripheral blood or thyroid tissue (not recorded which). The receptors stem from a woman aged 18-29 years with Graves' hyperthyroidism. The CDR3 runs from the conserved cysteine through the conserved F or W. A D gene is named only where the DNA matches it firmly. Clone size is shown for a subset of rows, as once, few, many or a class of expanded clone.

abundance	d_gene	v_gene	j_gene	CDR3aa	CDR3nt
few	TRBD1	TRBV11-2	TRBJ1-1	CAWIRQGGTEAFF	TGTGCCTGGATCAGACAGGGTGGGACTGAAGCTTTCTTT
.	.	TRBV15	TRBJ1-6	CATRGEAGSPLHF	TGTGCCACCAGGGGGGAGGCAGGGTCACCCCTCCACTTT
many	.	TRBV12-3/TRBV12-4	TRBJ1-6	CASSLRTWGANNSPLHF	TGTGCCAGCAGTTTACGGACGTGGGGGGCAAATAATTCACCCCTCCACTTT
few	TRBD2	TRBV5-1	TRBJ2-2	CASSLVAGDTGELFF	TGCGCCAGCAGCTTGGTAGCGGGGGACACCGGGGAGCTGTTTTTT
.	TRBD1	TRBV5-1	TRBJ1-6	CASSSGQRNSPLHF	TGCGCCAGCAGCTCGGGACAGAGAAATTCACCCCTCCACTTT
many	TRBD1	TRBV15	TRBJ2-7	CATSREGDRAEEQYF	TGTGCCACCAGCAGAGAGGGGGACAGGGCTGAGGAGCAGTACTTC
.	.	TRBV6-1	TRBJ2-2	CASSGDPGPSTGELFF	TGTGCCAGCAGTGGGGACCCGGGACCTAGCACCGGGGAGCTGTTTTTT
many	.	TRBV29-1	TRBJ2-7	CSVEGTDGEQYF	TGCAGCGTTGAAGGGACAGATGGCGAGCAGTACTTC
few	.	TRBV7-9	TRBJ1-2	CASSASSGRDYGYTF	TGTGCCAGCAGTGCTAGTTCGGGACGGGACTATGGCTACACCTTC
.	TRBD2	TRBV7-2	TRBJ2-7	CASSGGGSYEQYF	TGTGCCAGCAGTGGCGGGGGGTCCTACGAGCAGTACTTC
many	.	TRBV7-9	TRBJ1-1	CASSSRQLNTEAFF	TGTGCCAGCAGCTCGCGACAGCTGAACACTGAAGCTTTCTTT
few	.	TRBV19	TRBJ1-3	CASSNVGGRNTIYF	TGTGCCAGTAGTAACGTGGGGGGCCGAAACACCATATATTTT
.	TRBD2	TRBV29-1	TRBJ2-2	CSVELAEGFLVGELFF	TGCAGCGTTGAACTAGCGGAGGGATTCCTAGTCGGGGAGCTGTTTTTT
few	.	TRBV20-1	TRBJ2-7	CSARYGRFYEQYF	TGCAGTGCTAGATACGGCAGGTTCTACGAGCAGTACTTC
many	.	TRBV19	TRBJ2-7	CASSSGTVYEQYF	TGTGCCAGTAGTAGTGGGACGGTCTACGAGCAGTACTTC
.	.	TRBV2	TRBJ1-1	CASRARVDTEAFF	TGTGCCAGCAGAGCCAGGGTGGACACTGAAGCTTTCTTT
many	TRBD2	TRBV25-1	TRBJ2-2	CASSASGQKNTGELFF	TGTGCCAGCAGTGCTAGCGGACAAAAGAACACCGGGGAGCTGTTTTTT
.	TRBD1	TRBV24-1	TRBJ2-5	CATSAAGTGTQYF	TGTGCCACCAGTGCTGCCGGGACAGGGACCCAGTACTTC
.	.	TRBV20-1	TRBJ1-2	CSVRGFNGHTF	TGCAGTGTTAGGGGGTTCAATGGCCACACCTTC
many	TRBD1	TRBV7-9	TRBJ1-2	CASSSSGTELLYGYTF	TGTGCCAGCAGCTCAAGTGGGACAGAGCTACTCTATGGCTACACCTTC
.	.	TRBV25-1	TRBJ1-2	CASSEAGTSDGYTF	TGTGCCAGCAGTGAAGCTGGGACGAGTGATGGCTACACCTTC
.	.	TRBV9	TRBJ1-3	CASSPRAVGWSGNTIYF	TGTGCCAGCTCACCACGGGCGGTTGGCTGGTCTGGAAACACCATATATTTT
.	TRBD1	TRBV19	TRBJ1-1	CASRWDRGPKAFF	TGTGCCAGTAGATGGGACAGGGGGCCAAAAGCTTTCTTT
many	.	TRBV5-1	TRBJ2-7	CASSLEDSRIF	TGCGCCAGCAGCTTGGAGGACAGTCGTATCTTC
.	.	TRBV25-1	TRBJ2-7	CASGTNEQYF	TGTGCCAGCGGTACGAACGAGCAGTACTTC
.	.	TRBV24-1	TRBJ1-5	CATSLQGF	TGTGCCACCAGCCTACAGGGTTTT
.	.	TRBV7-8	TRBJ2-5	CASRARTANLGETQYF	TGTGCCAGCAGAGCCCGGACAGCCAACTTGGGGGAGACCCAGTACTTC
.	TRBD1	TRBV25-1	TRBJ1-5	CASSQEVTGHQPQHF	TGTGCCAGCAGCCAAGAGGTGACAGGGCATCAGCCCCAGCATTTT
.	.	TRBV7-9	TRBJ2-2	CASRTRDNTGELLF	TGTGCCAGCAGGACCCGGGACAACACCGGGGAGCTGCTTTTT
few	.	TRBV14	TRBJ2-5	CASSPLEGVGQETQYF	TGTGCCAGCAGCCCCCTTGAAGGGGTAGGGCAAGAGACCCAGTACTTC
.	TRBD1	TRBV5-1	TRBJ1-5	CASSLGGAGGDQPQHF	TGCGCCAGCAGTTTGGGGGGAGCAGGGGGCGATCAGCCCCAGCATTTT
.	TRBD2	TRBV29-1	TRBJ2-5	CSVAGGVNQETQYF	TGCAGCGTAGCGGGGGGGGTTAACCAAGAGACCCAGTACTTC
many	.	TRBV7-2	TRBJ2-7	CASSLVRGQYF	TGTGCCAGCAGCTTAGTCAGGGGGCAGTACTTC
.	.	TRBV12-3/TRBV12-4	TRBJ1-6	CASSLARDSPLHF	TGTGCCAGCAGTTTAGCAAGGGACTCACCCCTCCACTTT
.	.	TRBV2	TRBJ2-7	CASRARGYYEQYF	TGTGCCAGCAGGGCGAGGGGATACTACGAGCAGTACTTC
.	.	TRBV3-1	TRBJ1-4	CASSQDIWGASEKLFF	TGTGCCAGCAGCCAAGACATTTGGGGGGCAAGCGAAAAACTGTTTTTT
once	.	TRBV6-2/TRBV6-3	TRBJ2-7	CASSYSGGDYEQYF	TGTGCCAGCAGTTACTCAGGGGGGGACTACGAGCAGTACTTC
.	.	TRBV20-1	TRBJ2-7	CSAGRDEQYF	TGCAGTGCTGGCAGGGACGAGCAGTACTTC
.	.	TRBV24-1	TRBJ1-5	CATSDQSTGKETQHF	TGTGCCACCAGTGATCAATCGACAGGAAAAGAGACCCAGCATTTT
many	.	TRBV20-1	TRBJ2-7	CSARYSGARGYEQYF	TGCAGTGCTAGGTACTCGGGGGCTAGGGGCTACGAGCAGTACTTC
.	TRBD1	TRBV11-1	TRBJ2-7	CASSLVLQGALHEQYF	TGTGCCAGCAGCTTGGTCTTACAGGGGGCGCTACACGAGCAGTACTTC
.	TRBD1	TRBV19	TRBJ1-5	CASTETGGASNQPQHF	TGTGCCAGTACGGAAACAGGGGGGGCTAGCAATCAGCCCCAGCATTTT
.	TRBD1	TRBV29-1	TRBJ1-4	CSVVDRRGQIGEKLFF	TGCAGCGTTGTAGATCGTAGGGGACAGATCGGTGAAAAACTGTTTTTT
.	TRBD2	TRBV9	TRBJ2-3	CASSVEASGRVTDTQYF	TGTGCCAGCAGCGTAGAGGCTAGCGGGAGGGTCACAGATACGCAGTATTTT